This passage covers 16 T cell receptor beta chains from one sample sequenced in a study of blood T cells in healthy people across ages. With a J-beta primer mix and a sample-barcoded 5' primer, a second PCR ran about 7 to 12 cycles. TCRdb re-analysed the 5' RACE reads in MiXCR, keeping a single row per CDR3 protein. This sample has about 600,000 distinct CDR3 sequences, with less than 60% found just once. Sequenced input: blood. The receptors were sampled from a man at least 80 years old in good health.

The CDR3 reads CSVRQTSGGEGEQFF. Written as DNA, the CDR3 is TGCAGCGTTCGCCAGACTAGCGGGGGGGAGGGTGAGCAGTTCTTC. The gene calls are TRBV29-1 and TRBJ2-1; 14 bases map to TRBD2. This CDR3 spans 15 amino acids. V was clipped by 5 bases and J by 9 bases; unmatched bases: 9. Germline V gene lookup returns CDR1 SQVTM and CDR2 ANQGSEA.

The table lists this clonotype with a count of one. The rearrangement joins TRBV20-1 to TRBJ1-2; D remains unclear. The CDR3 extends over 15 amino acids. CDR1 DFQATT and CDR2 SNEGSKA come from the germline V gene (reference sequence). Trimming left V 0 bases short and J 0 bases short, with 11 bases between. This chain's CDR3 is CSARDSGRTNYGYTF. The CDR3, as DNA: TGCAGTGCTAGAGATTCCGGGAGGACTAACTATGGCTACACCTTC.

The genes are TRBV4-2 and TRBJ2-1; TRBD2 agrees at 12 bases. Per the germline V gene, CDR1 is LGHNA and CDR2 is YNFKEQ. The CDR3 length is 15 residues. V dropped 1 base and J dropped 5; count of bases not matched to a gene: 0. CDR3 sequence (DNA): TGTGCCAGCAGCCAAGGGACTAGCGGGGACAATGAGCAGTTCTTC. This sequence encodes CASSQGTSGDNEQFF.

J is TRBJ1-4 and V is TRBV4-3, with TRBD1 matching 8 bases. The V segment lost 1 base and the J segment 1 base; nucleotides outside the gene matches: 5. CDR1 LGHNA and CDR2 YSLEER come from the germline V gene. This CDR3 comprises 17 residues. Here the CDR3 DNA reads TGCGCCAGCAGCCAAGGGACAGGGTTTGGAACTAATGAAAAACTGTTTTTT. It specifies CASSQGTGFGTNEKLFF.

This chain connects TRBV20-1 to TRBJ1-2; 10 bases match TRBD1. CDR3 length equals 14 residues. Germline V gene data show CDR1 as DFQATT and CDR2 as SNEGSKA (reference sequence). The V gene end was trimmed by 0 bases and the J gene end by 5 bases; junction bases not matched to a gene: 3. CDR3 region: CSARDRTGGYGYTF. CDR3 in DNA: TGCAGTGCTAGAGATAGGACAGGGGGTTATGGCTACACCTTC.

This clonotype was detected only a few times. The CDR3 coding sequence is TGTGCCAGCAGGAAGTCCCAGGGGGCATCTGTGGGGTACAATGAGCAGTTCTTC. Translating it yields CASRKSQGASVGYNEQFF. The chain joins TRBV7-6 to TRBJ2-1; 8 bases fit TRBD1. V was clipped by 6 bases and J by 4 bases; unmatched bases: 17. CDR1 and CDR2 (germline): SGHVS, FNYEAQ. CDR3 size: 18 residues.

The chain links TRBV5-1 to TRBJ2-1; D uncertain. The J call may be wrong; the DNA end is better matched by TRBJ2-7. The CDR3 is 15 residues long. CDR1 SGHRS and CDR2 YFSETQ come from the germline V gene. The CDR3 sequence: CASSYLTSSYNEQYF. CDR3 bases: TGCGCCAGCAGCTACCTGACGAGCTCCTACAATGAGCAGTACTTC.

In this sample, this clonotype turned up a few times. The V gene is TRBV2, the J gene TRBJ2-1, with 12 bases lining up with TRBD2. CDR1 is SNHLY and CDR2 is FYNNEI in the germline V gene. The CDR3 loop spans 14 amino acids. The J segment lost 9 bases and the V segment lost 8 bases, leaving 8 bases of the junction unmatched. The CDR3 spells CASRTSGMGGEQFF. The CDR3 DNA is TGTGCCAGCCGGACTAGCGGGATGGGCGGTGAGCAGTTCTTC.

This clonotype was seen a handful of times. The chain uses TRBV7-9 and TRBJ1-1; no reliable D call. The CDR3 is made up of 14 amino acids. The germline CDR1 and CDR2 sequences are SEHNR and FQNEAQ (reference sequence). V lost 7 bases and J 1 base, leaving 13 bases between the germline ends. The CDR3 DNA reads as TGTGCCAGCACCCTGGGCCCGGGGAACACTGAAGCTTTCTTT. It codes for CASTLGPGNTEAFF.

This clonotype was recorded once. The chain has TRBV20-1 and TRBJ1-1; 9 bases are a match to TRBD1. The CDR3 consists of 15 residues. Looked up from germline, CDR1 is DFQATT and CDR2 is SNEGSKA (reference sequence). The J segment lost 0 bases and the V segment lost 4 bases, leaving 6 bases of the junction unmatched. CDR3 amino acids: CSATTGTGLNTEAFF. As DNA, the CDR3 is TGCAGTGCTACCACCGGGACAGGGTTGAACACTGAAGCTTTCTTT.

This clonotype was detected only a few times. The CDR3 region has the DNA TGCAGTGCTTCCTTACCTCCCCAGGGCACAAATAATTCACCCCTCCACTTT. Amino acids: CSASLPPQGTNNSPLHF. The V gene is TRBV20-1, the J gene TRBJ1-6; TRBD1 is a possible D gene (5 bases). CDR3 length equals 17 residues. V lost 5 bases, J lost 5 bases, and 22 bases lay in between. From germline, CDR1 is DFQATT and CDR2 SNEGSKA (reference sequence).

This clonotype was counted between two and nine times. V is TRBV6-2 or TRBV6-3 and J is TRBJ2-1; weak D call: TRBD2 (5 bases). The end of the DNA aligns better with TRBJ2-7, so the J call may be wrong. The CDR3 length is 14 residues. Germline CDR1 is MNHEY and CDR2 is SVGEGT. The CDR3 sequence is CASRPSGTYNEQYF. The CDR3 nucleotides are TGTGCCAGCCGCCCCTCGGGAACCTACAATGAGCAGTACTTC.

This clonotype was seen a few times. The V gene is TRBV29-1, the J gene TRBJ2-5; D is ambiguous. V lost 6 bases to trimming and J lost 9 bases, with 17 bases between them. The germline V gene has CDR1 SQVTM and CDR2 ANQGSEA. The CDR3 consists of 12 residues. This CDR3 is CSVAPPDTPQYF. The CDR3 DNA is TGCAGCGTGGCCCCTCCCGACACACCCCAGTACTTC. The variable domain in full, with the rest retrieved from reference TRBV29-1 and TRBJ2-5, is SAVISQKPSRDICQRGTSLTIQCQVDSQVTMMFWYRQQPGQSLTLIATANQGSEATYESGFVIDKFPISRPNLTFSTLTVSNMSPEDSSIYLCSVAPPDTPQYFGPGTRLLVL.

This clonotype has ten or more counts. The V gene is TRBV7-3, the J gene TRBJ2-1, with D uncertain. The V and J ends lost 0 bases and 4 bases respectively, with 4 bases between them. Germline assignment: CDR1 SGHTA and CDR2 FQGTGA. The CDR3 has 13 residues. The CDR3 nucleotides read TGTGCCAGCAGCTTAACCGGTTACAATGAGCAGTTCTTC. It codes for CASSLTGYNEQFF.

The chain combines TRBV20-1 with TRBJ2-7; the D gene is possibly TRBD1 (5 bases). V lost 0 bases and J 0 bases, leaving 9 bases between the germline ends. There are 14 residues in the CDR3. Germline V gene sequence: CDR1 DFQATT, CDR2 SNEGSKA (reference sequence). The chain's CDR3 is CSAREGVSSYEQYF. CDR3 bases: TGCAGTGCTAGAGAAGGGGTTAGCTCCTACGAGCAGTACTTC.

The chain joins TRBV7-9 to TRBJ2-1; 7 bases are shared with TRBD2. Germline CDR1 SEHNR, CDR2 FQNEAQ (reference sequence). The length of the CDR3 is 16 residues. The junction had 10 bases not matched to a gene; V was cut back by 5 bases and J by 3 bases. CDR3 region: CASSPNGAGNYNEQFF. CDR3 bases: TGTGCCAGCAGCCCTAACGGAGCGGGAAACTACAATGAGCAGTTCTTC.